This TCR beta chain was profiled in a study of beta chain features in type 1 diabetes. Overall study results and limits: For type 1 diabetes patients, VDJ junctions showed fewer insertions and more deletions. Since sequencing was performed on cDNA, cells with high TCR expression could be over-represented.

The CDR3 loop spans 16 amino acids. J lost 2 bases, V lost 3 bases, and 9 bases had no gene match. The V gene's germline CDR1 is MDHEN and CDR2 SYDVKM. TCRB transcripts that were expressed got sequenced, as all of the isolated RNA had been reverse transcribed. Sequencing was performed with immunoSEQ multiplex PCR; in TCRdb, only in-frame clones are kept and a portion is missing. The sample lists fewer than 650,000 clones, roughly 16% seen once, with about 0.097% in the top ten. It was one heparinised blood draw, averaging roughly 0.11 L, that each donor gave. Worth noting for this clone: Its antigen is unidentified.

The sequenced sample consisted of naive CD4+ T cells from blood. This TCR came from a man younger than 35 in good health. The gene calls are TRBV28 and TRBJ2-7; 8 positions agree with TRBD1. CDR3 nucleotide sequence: TGTGCCAGCAGTTTTATTGGCGGACAGGGAGCCTACGAGCAGTACTTC. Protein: CASSFIGGQGAYEQYF.